Each of the 19 T cell receptor beta chains below was sequenced from the same sample in a study of identical twins. TCRdb reprocessed the 5' RACE reads with MiXCR, giving one entry per CDR3 protein. The sample carries hundreds of thousands of distinct CDR3 sequences, about 12% recorded once. These records were also assigned to another study, of yellow fever vaccine responses in identical twins.

The specimen sequenced was PBMCs. The receptor source for this set is a woman between 18 and 29 years old in good health.

V is TRBV28 and J is TRBJ1-1; D gene ambiguous. Germline V gene sequence: CDR1 MDHEN, CDR2 SYDVKM. The CDR3 is 15 residues long. Between the trimmed V and J ends, which lost 7 bases and 7 bases, there was a span of 22 bases. CDR3 sequence reads: CASTIGSHTTLEAFF. Written as DNA, the CDR3 is TGTGCCAGCACCATTGGTAGTCACACCACACTTGAAGCTTTCTTT.

This clonotype has ten or more counts. This chain joins TRBV7-3 and TRBJ1-3; D remains ambiguous. CDR3 length: 13 residues. V was pared by 1 base and J by 3 bases, with 4 bases between. Looked up from germline, CDR1 is SGHTA and CDR2 is FQGTGA. The CDR3 DNA follows: TGTGCCAGCAGCTTAATGGTTGGAAACACCATATATTTT. Its protein product is CASSLMVGNTIYF.

The genes are TRBV7-9 and TRBJ2-6, with D possibly being TRBD2 (6 bases). Trimming removed 2 bases at V and 2 bases at J, with 7 bases between. The CDR3 sequence is 15 residues long. From germline, CDR1 is SEHNR and CDR2 FQNEAQ (reference sequence). The CDR3 protein is CASSLWGAGANVLTF. The CDR3 nucleotides read TGTGCCAGCAGCTTATGGGGGGCTGGGGCCAACGTCCTGACTTTC.

This clonotype was seen more than once but under ten times. The chain carries TRBV20-1 and TRBJ1-4, with unresolved D. Per germline, CDR1 DFQATT and CDR2 SNEGSKA (reference sequence). The CDR3 consists of 12 residues. Trimming cost V 7 bases and J 0 bases, with 6 bases left between them. The CDR3 region is CSVRSTNEKLFF. Here the CDR3 DNA reads TGCAGTGTTCGGTCAACTAATGAAAAACTGTTTTTT.

The sample holds many counts of this clonotype. This chain links TRBV3-1 with TRBJ2-7, with 10 bases aligning to TRBD1. CDR3 size: 14 residues. J gave up 4 bases and V 8 bases, and 8 bases lay outside the gene matches. The germline CDR1 and CDR2 sequences are LGHDT and YNNKEL (reference sequence). The CDR3 sequence: CASSPGQGGYEQYF. The CDR3 nucleotides read TGTGCCAGCTCACCTGGACAGGGGGGATACGAGCAGTACTTC.

This clonotype was picked up a small number of times. The chain carries TRBV7-3 and TRBJ2-1; D perhaps matches TRBD2 (5 bases). The V and J ends lost 3 bases and 5 bases respectively, with 14 bases between them. Germline lookup yields CDR1 SGHTA and CDR2 FQGTGA. The CDR3 extends over 15 amino acids. The CDR3 is CASSLRSSGHNEQFF. CDR3 DNA: TGTGCCAGCAGCTTGAGGTCCAGCGGTCACAATGAGCAGTTCTTC.

The genes are TRBV7-9 and TRBJ2-7; D perhaps matches TRBD1 (5 bases). The CDR3 contains 15 residues. Trimming shortened V by 1 base and J by 5 bases, and 15 bases separated the two germline ends. CDR1 is SEHNR, CDR2 FQNEAQ, per germline (reference sequence). The CDR3 region is CASSLEGAGNNEQYF. The CDR3 DNA follows: TGTGCCAGCAGCTTAGAAGGGGCTGGAAACAACGAGCAGTACTTC. Complete variable domain (other parts from reference TRBV7-9 and TRBJ2-7): DTGVSQNPRHKITKRGQNVTFRCDPISEHNRLYWYRQTLGQGPEFLTYFQNEAQLEKSRLLSDRFSAERPKGSFSTLEIQRTEQGDSAMYLCASSLEGAGNNEQYFGPGTRLTVT.

This clonotype was seen repeatedly, ten times or more. CDR3 DNA sequence: TGCGCCAGCAGCTTGGCCGACGAGCAGTACTTC. Translation gives CASSLADEQYF. This chain uses TRBV5-1 with TRBJ2-7; no definite D call. The CDR3 runs 11 residues. Deletions cut 0 bases from V and 5 bases from J, with 3 bases between. Germline CDR1 reads SGHRS; CDR2 reads YFSETQ. The whole variable domain, filled in from reference TRBV5-1 and TRBJ2-7, reads KAGVTQTPRYLIKTRGQQVTLSCSPISGHRSVSWYQQTPGQGLQFLFEYFSETQRNKGNFPGRFSGRQFSNSRSEMNVSTLELGDSALYLCASSLADEQYFGPGTRLTVT.

This clonotype was counted at least ten times. This chain joins TRBV5-1 and TRBJ2-7; 7 bases line up with TRBD2. Germline V gene data show CDR1 as SGHRS and CDR2 as YFSETQ. This CDR3 has 14 residues. The CDR3: CASSLAGGSYEQYV. In DNA, the CDR3 is TGTGCCAGCAGCTTAGCCGGGGGGTCCTACGAGCAGTACGTC.

DNA of the CDR3: TGTGCCAGTAGCCGGACTAGCGGAGTGTACGAGCAGTACTTC. Translation gives CASSRTSGVYEQYF. The V and J genes are TRBV19 and TRBJ2-7, with TRBD2 matching 10 bases. V shed 6 bases, J shed 4 bases, and the junction held 6 bases outside the gene matches. The CDR3 covers 14 residues. Germline-derived CDR1 and CDR2 are LNHDA and SQIVND (reference sequence).

This clonotype turned up a few times. V gene TRBV19 combines with J gene TRBJ2-6, with D hard to call. V dropped 7 bases and J dropped 4 bases, with 11 bases sitting between them. The V gene's germline CDR1 is LNHDA and CDR2 SQIVND (reference sequence). This CDR3 is 14 amino acids long. The CDR3 protein is CASTSALGANVLTF. In nucleotides, the CDR3 is TGTGCCAGTACGTCAGCTCTGGGGGCCAACGTCCTGACTTTC.

This clonotype was counted between two and nine times. This CDR3 is CASSLDTGMNTEAFF. The CDR3 DNA is TGCGCCAGCAGCTTGGATACAGGGATGAACACTGAAGCTTTCTTT. The gene calls are TRBV5-1 and TRBJ1-1; D is perhaps TRBD1 (6 bases). Trimming stripped 0 bases from V and 0 bases from J, with 9 bases between. CDR3 length: 15 amino acids. Germline V gives CDR1 SGHRS, CDR2 YFSETQ.

This clonotype was seen more than once but under ten times. The rearrangement joins TRBV20-1 to TRBJ1-1; weak D call: TRBD1 (6 bases). The CDR3 totals 13 residues. CDR1 is DFQATT and CDR2 is SNEGSKA in the germline V gene (reference sequence). V was shortened by 6 bases and J by 0 bases, with 11 bases between the two germline ends. CDR3 sequence: CSASGQVNTEAFF. Written as DNA, the CDR3 is TGCAGTGCGTCGGGACAAGTGAACACTGAAGCTTTCTTT.

This rearrangement joins TRBV24-1 to TRBJ2-1; unclear D gene. CDR1 and CDR2 from the germline V gene are KGHDR and SFDVKD. Trimming took off 5 bases at V and 4 bases at J, with 8 bases between the two ends. The CDR3 runs to 13 residues. CDR3 protein: CATSGVGYNEQFF. The CDR3 DNA reads TGTGCCACCAGTGGGGTAGGTTACAATGAGCAGTTCTTC.

The gene calls are TRBV7-9 and TRBJ2-1; TRBD2 matches at 14 bases. Germline CDR1 SEHNR, CDR2 FQNEAQ (reference sequence). V was pared by 6 bases and J by 3 bases, with 7 bases of the junction left unmatched. The CDR3 is 17 residues long. The chain's CDR3 is CASRMTSGREIYNEQFF. CDR3 DNA sequence: TGTGCCAGCAGAATGACTAGCGGGAGGGAGATCTACAATGAGCAGTTCTTC. Variable domain in full (rest from reference TRBV7-9 and TRBJ2-1): DTGVSQNPRHKITKRGQNVTFRCDPISEHNRLYWYRQTLGQGPEFLTYFQNEAQLEKSRLLSDRFSAERPKGSFSTLEIQRTEQGDSAMYLCASRMTSGREIYNEQFFGPGTRLTVL.

The V gene is TRBV12-3 or TRBV12-4, the J gene TRBJ1-2; a weak D match, TRBD1 (5 bases). The V end lost 5 bases, the J end lost 5 bases, and 12 bases lay between the germline ends. The CDR3 covers 13 residues. CDR3 DNA sequence: TGTGCCAGCAGTCAGGACACCGTTTATGGCTACACCTTC. Encoded protein: CASSQDTVYGYTF.

This chain joins TRBV4-1 and TRBJ2-1, with 9 nucleotides matching TRBD2. Trimming took 4 bases from V and 7 from J; bases not matched to a gene: 11. Germline loops: CDR1 MGHRA, CDR2 YSYEKL. The CDR3 totals 16 residues. The chain's CDR3 is CASSPRGLALRNEQFF. CDR3 sequence (DNA): TGCGCCAGCAGCCCGCGTGGACTAGCGTTACGAAATGAGCAGTTCTTC.

V and J are TRBV7-9 and TRBJ2-5; D ambiguous. Trimming removed 7 bases from V and 4 bases from J, with 4 bases in between. CDR1 SEHNR and CDR2 FQNEAQ come from the germline V gene (reference sequence). CDR3 length: 10 residues. The CDR3 loop is CASNRETQYF. The CDR3 region has the DNA TGTGCCAGCAACAGAGAGACCCAGTACTTC.

On this clonotype: At one of its ends the junction is not consistent with the germline gene, which may arise from a read error. This rearrangement joins TRBV20-1 to TRBJ2-5; the match to TRBD2 covers 8 bases. The CDR3 covers 16 residues. Looked up from germline, CDR1 is DFQATT and CDR2 is SNEGSKA (reference sequence). In nucleotides, the CDR3 is TGCAGTGCTAGAGATGGAACGGGGGGGGACCAAGAGATCCAGTACTTC. Translating it yields CSARDGTGGDQEIQYF.